Only one count was recorded for the clone carrying this T cell receptor (beta chain). Its antigen is undetermined. This entry comes from a study of OX40 agonist ivuxolimab in advanced cancers. Study-level background: A history of anti-PD-1, anti-PD-L1 or anti-CTLA-4 therapy was acceptable, and approximately 40% had some.

The CDR3 runs to 13 residues. Germline V gives CDR1 SGHVS, CDR2 FQNEAQ. V dropped 6 bases and J dropped 2 bases, with 10 bases sitting between them. Study-wide findings and caveats: On average, a greater number of expanded clones characterised CD8+ T cells relative to CD4+. Some nonresponders additionally presented with little normalized T-cell clonal expansion.

Blood got drawn at baseline, again on cycle 4 day 1, and then on cycle 7 day 1. Using immunoSEQ multiplex PCR, the repertoire was profiled, and TCRdb retains in-frame clones only, with some absent. The sample gives approximately 74,000 clones, approximately 78% of which show up once; approximately 5.1% is in the top ten. The receptor comes from an adult with an advanced solid tumor such as melanoma, head and neck, liver or kidney cancer. The material was CD4+ or CD8+ T cells sorted from blood, obtained in a trial of the OX40 agonist ivuxolimab. V is TRBV7-8 and J is TRBJ2-5; D uncertain. In DNA, the CDR3 is TGTGCCAGCAGATTTCAAACACAAGAGACCCAGTACTTC. This encodes CASRFQTQETQYF.